This T cell receptor beta chain came from a study of blood T cells in healthy people across ages. Looked up from germline, CDR1 is KGHDR and CDR2 is SFDVKD. The CDR3 spans 15 residues. The V end lost 0 bases, the J end lost 6 bases, and 11 bases lay between the germline ends. It was with a sample-barcoded 5' primer and a J-beta primer mix that a second PCR of roughly 7 to 12 cycles was run. From the 5' RACE reads, TCRdb called clonotypes with MiXCR, one entry per CDR3 protein. The sample records around 1,900,000 distinct CDR3 sequences, roughly two fifths being singletons. The material sequenced was blood. V usage is TRBV24-1 and J usage is TRBJ2-1; D unresolved. The sequence was obtained from a human donor in good health. The CDR3 region is CATSDLLGYANEQFF. The CDR3 DNA reads TGTGCCACCAGTGATTTGTTAGGATACGCCAATGAGCAGTTCTTC.